This T cell receptor beta chain derives from a study of blood T cell repertoires in COVID-19. Study in general: The United States, Italy and Spain supplied acute and convalescent COVID-19 samples. PBMCs, B-cell-depleted T cells, or T cells provided the cDNA or gDNA that made up the material.

The repertoire was sequenced with immunoSEQ multiplex PCR; TCRdb's copy has only in-frame clones and lacks some. Seen here are approximately 59,000 clones, over 75% observed once, and the top ten hold roughly 4.7%. J was trimmed by 6 bases and V by 2 bases; bases with no gene match: 7. This CDR3 spans 16 amino acids. CDR1 and CDR2 from the germline V gene are SGHAT and FQNNGV. This chain joins TRBV11-2 and TRBJ2-2, with 9 bases lining up with TRBD2. Source material: peripheral blood. This TCR came from a middle-aged man with active COVID-19. CDR3 bases: TGTGCCAGCAGCTTACACCCAGCGGGAGGCGCCGGGGAGCTGTTTTTT. This gives the protein CASSLHPAGGAGELFF.